Shown below are 15 T cell receptor beta chains from a single sample sequenced in a study of T-cell reconstitution after alpha-beta-depleted transplantation in children. Unique molecular identifiers were incorporated during preparation of the TCRbeta library. TCRdb redid the calling of the PCR reads with MiXCR, one entry per CDR3 protein. The table lists about 240,000 distinct CDR3 sequences, more than 20% of them singletons. Sequenced here: PBMCs, sampled before TCRalphabeta/CD19-depleted stem cell transplant. The receptors stem from a girl aged 2-15 years with Fanconi anemia, due to receive a stem cell transplant.

This clonotype occurred many times. This chain links TRBV9 with TRBJ1-1, with 8 bases fitting TRBD1. Trimming removed 0 bases from V and 4 bases from J; junction bases left unmatched: 5. Germline loops: CDR1 SGDLS, CDR2 YYNGEE. The CDR3 loop spans 15 amino acids. The CDR3 nucleotides are TGTGCCAGCAGCGTAGGCCAGGGGGCAGGCACTGAAGCTTTCTTT. Protein: CASSVGQGAGTEAFF.

The V call is TRBV6-1, the J call TRBJ1-5, with D possibly being TRBD1 (5 bases). CDR3 length: 16 amino acids. The germline CDR1 and CDR2 sequences are MNHNS and SASEGT. Trimming pared 6 bases from V and 11 bases from J, leaving 26 bases between. The CDR3 nucleotides read TGTGCCAGCAGCCTGATGAGGGACTCCTTAGCGTCGACCCAGCATTTT. The encoded protein is CASSLMRDSLASTQHF.

CDR3 residues: CSASDSSGNTIYF. As DNA, the CDR3 is TGCAGCGCCTCGGACAGCTCTGGAAACACCATATATTTT. This rearrangement joins TRBV29-1 to TRBJ1-3; a possible D gene is TRBD1 (6 bases). The V end was cut by 7 bases, the J end by 0 bases, with 10 bases between. The CDR3 extends over 13 amino acids. CDR1 is SQVTM, CDR2 ANQGSEA, per germline. Variable domain in full (rest from reference TRBV29-1 and TRBJ1-3): SAVISQKPSRDICQRGTSLTIQCQVDSQVTMMFWYRQQPGQSLTLIATANQGSEATYESGFVIDKFPISRPNLTFSTLTVSNMSPEDSSIYLCSASDSSGNTIYFGEGSWLTVV.

This clonotype was detected only a few times. The rearrangement joins TRBV28 to TRBJ2-3; 11 bases align to TRBD1. The CDR3 loop spans 15 amino acids. The germline V gene has CDR1 MDHEN and CDR2 SYDVKM. J gave up 1 base and V 6 bases, and 3 bases lay outside the gene matches. The CDR3 nucleotides read TGTGCCAGCAGCCGGGGACAGGGGGGCACAGATACGCAGTATTTT. It codes for CASSRGQGGTDTQYF.

V usage is TRBV6-4 and J usage is TRBJ2-7; a possible D gene is TRBD2 (5 bases). The CDR3 loop spans 14 amino acids. CDR1 is MRHNA, CDR2 SNTAGT, per germline. With 10 bases removed from V and 2 bases from J, the gap between germline ends came to 18 bases. The CDR3 DNA is TGTGCCATAGTAATCGGGGTATTGGCCTACGAGCAGTACTTC. This encodes CAIVIGVLAYEQYF.

In its sample, this clonotype was seen many times. This rearrangement joins TRBV12-3 or TRBV12-4 to TRBJ2-2; no firm D call. CDR3 size: 10 residues. Trimming took off 2 bases at V and 9 bases at J, with 1 base between the two ends. The CDR3 sequence is CASSLRELFF. The CDR3 nucleotides read TGTGCCAGCAGTTTAAGGGAGCTGTTTTTT.

The chain carries TRBV29-1 and TRBJ1-2, with D tentatively TRBD1 (6 bases). The CDR3 is 14 amino acids. Trimming shortened V by 3 bases and J by 4 bases, and 15 bases separated the two germline ends. The V gene's germline CDR1 is SQVTM and CDR2 ANQGSEA. The CDR3 loop reads CSVENLQDSYGYTF. CDR3 nucleotide sequence: TGCAGCGTTGAGAACCTACAGGACAGCTATGGCTACACCTTC.

In this sample, this clonotype turned up a few times. This chain links TRBV29-1 with TRBJ1-2, with a weak D call TRBD1 (5 bases). CDR1 is SQVTM and CDR2 is ANQGSEA in the germline V gene. V was trimmed by 3 bases and J by 7 bases, leaving 15 bases between them. This CDR3 is built from 13 residues. CDR3 DNA sequence: TGCAGCGTTGAGGCATGGGGGATGGGTGGCTACACCTTC. Amino acid sequence: CSVEAWGMGGYTF.

Ten or more counts support this clonotype. J is TRBJ1-2 and V is TRBV7-2; TRBD1 is a possible D gene (6 bases). V lost 0 bases, J lost 0 bases, and 17 bases lay in between. CDR1 and CDR2 (germline): SGHTA, FQGNSA. The CDR3 has 18 residues. The CDR3 spells CASSLAKGTPLSNYGYTF. The CDR3 nucleotides read TGTGCCAGCAGCTTAGCGAAGGGGACACCGCTCTCTAACTATGGCTACACCTTC.

The V call is TRBV4-2, the J call TRBJ2-7; TRBD2 might be the D (5 bases). This CDR3 is built from 16 residues. The ends were cut back, 0 bases at V and 4 bases at J, with 16 bases in the middle. Germline V gene data show CDR1 as LGHNA and CDR2 as YNFKEQ. For the CDR3, the DNA is TGTGCCAGCAGCCAAGATCACACTAGAGGGCCTTACGAGCAGTACTTC. It yields the protein CASSQDHTRGPYEQYF.

The rearrangement uses TRBV6-1 and TRBJ2-2, with D possibly matching TRBD1 (5 bases). Per the germline V gene, CDR1 is MNHNS and CDR2 is SASEGT. The CDR3 sequence is 16 residues long. The V gene lost 4 bases and the J gene lost 1 base, with 13 bases spanning the gap. The CDR3 DNA is TGTGCCAGCAGTGGTCCGTGGGGCGAGAACACCGGGGAGCTGTTTTTT. It is translated as CASSGPWGENTGELFF.

The chain carries TRBV5-1 and TRBJ2-7; the match to TRBD2 covers 8 bases. The CDR3 runs 14 residues. V trimming: 7 bases; J trimming: 0 bases; junction bases outside the gene matches: 6. Germline lookup yields CDR1 SGHRS and CDR2 YFSETQ. CDR3 amino acids: CASARAGGSYEQYF. The CDR3 nucleotides read TGCGCCAGCGCGAGGGCGGGGGGCTCCTACGAGCAGTACTTC.

The chain couples TRBV29-1 to TRBJ2-7; D is perhaps TRBD1 (6 bases). The CDR3 totals 13 residues. V was cut by 2 bases and J by 5 bases, with 13 bases left in between. From germline, CDR1 is SQVTM and CDR2 ANQGSEA. The CDR3 DNA reads TGCAGCGTTGAAAGACAGGTAAACGACGAGCAGTACTTC. Protein: CSVERQVNDEQYF.

The table lists this clonotype with many counts. DNA of the CDR3: TGTGCCAGCAGTCCCCAAACTCGACCGATACTATATGGCTACACCTTC. Amino acid sequence: CASSPQTRPILYGYTF. This chain connects TRBV6-5 to TRBJ1-2; no clear D gene. Germline V lookup: CDR1 MNHEY, CDR2 SVGAGI. Trimming stripped 5 bases from V and 5 bases from J, with 21 bases between. The CDR3 contains 16 residues.

This clonotype has a count of ten or more. The CDR3 DNA sequence: TGTGCCAGCAGCCGAGCGATACCCTCCTACGAGCAGTACTTC. Protein sequence: CASSRAIPSYEQYF. The rearrangement links TRBV7-9 to TRBJ2-7; D is ambiguous. The V end was cut by 5 bases, the J end by 0 bases, with 11 bases between. The V gene's germline CDR1 is SEHNR and CDR2 FQNEAQ (reference sequence). The CDR3 loop spans 14 amino acids.